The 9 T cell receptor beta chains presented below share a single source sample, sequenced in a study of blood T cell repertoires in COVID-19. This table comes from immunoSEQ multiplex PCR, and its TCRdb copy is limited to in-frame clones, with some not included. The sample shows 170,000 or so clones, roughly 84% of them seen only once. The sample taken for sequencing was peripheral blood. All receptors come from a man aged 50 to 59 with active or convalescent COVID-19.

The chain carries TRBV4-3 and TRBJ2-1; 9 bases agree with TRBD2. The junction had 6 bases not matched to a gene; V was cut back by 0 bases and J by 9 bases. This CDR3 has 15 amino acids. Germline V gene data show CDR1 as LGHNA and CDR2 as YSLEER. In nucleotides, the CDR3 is TGCGCCAGCAGCCAAGATCGTCTAGCGGGGCGTGAGCAGTTCTTC. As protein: CASSQDRLAGREQFF.

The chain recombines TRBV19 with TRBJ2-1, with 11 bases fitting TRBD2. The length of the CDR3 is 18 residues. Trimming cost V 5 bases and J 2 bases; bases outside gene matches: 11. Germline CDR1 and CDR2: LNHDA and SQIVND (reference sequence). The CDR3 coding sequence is TGTGCCAGTAGTCTCGGACTAGCGGGTGTTATTACCTACAATGAGCAGTTCTTC. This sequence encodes CASSLGLAGVITYNEQFF.

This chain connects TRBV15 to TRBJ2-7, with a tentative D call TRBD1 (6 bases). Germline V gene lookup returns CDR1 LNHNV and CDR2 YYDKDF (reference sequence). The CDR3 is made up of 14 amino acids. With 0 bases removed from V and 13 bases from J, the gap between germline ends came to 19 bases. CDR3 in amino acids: CATSRDLKGGEFYF. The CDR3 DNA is TGTGCCACCAGCAGAGATCTGAAAGGGGGTGAATTCTACTTC.

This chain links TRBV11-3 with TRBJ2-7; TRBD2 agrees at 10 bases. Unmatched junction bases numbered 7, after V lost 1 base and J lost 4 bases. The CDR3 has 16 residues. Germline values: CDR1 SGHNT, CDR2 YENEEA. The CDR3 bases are TGTGCCAGCAGCTTAGTGTTAGCGGGAGGCATTTACGAGCAGTACTTC. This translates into CASSLVLAGGIYEQYF.

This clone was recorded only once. CDR3 bases: TGCGCCAGCAGCCAACCCGACAGGGGTGGCTACACCTTC. This codes for CASSQPDRGGYTF. The V gene is TRBV4-3, the J gene TRBJ1-2; 8 bases match TRBD1. Germline values: CDR1 LGHNA, CDR2 YSLEER. The CDR3 loop spans 13 amino acids. Trimming at V came to 2 bases and at J to 7 bases, leaving 3 bases not matched to a gene.

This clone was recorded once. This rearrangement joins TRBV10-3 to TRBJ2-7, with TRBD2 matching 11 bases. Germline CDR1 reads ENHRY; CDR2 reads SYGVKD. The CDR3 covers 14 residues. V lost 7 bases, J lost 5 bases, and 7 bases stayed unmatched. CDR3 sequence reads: CAITPGTSGDEQYF. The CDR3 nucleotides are TGTGCCATCACTCCCGGGACTAGCGGCGACGAGCAGTACTTC.

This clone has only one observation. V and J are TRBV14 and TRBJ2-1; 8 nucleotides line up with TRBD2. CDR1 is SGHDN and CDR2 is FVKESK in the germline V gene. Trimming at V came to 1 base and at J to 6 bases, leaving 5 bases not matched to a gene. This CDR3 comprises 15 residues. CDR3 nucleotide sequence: TGTGCCAGCAGCCAAGCACTAGCGGAAGTCAATGAGCAGTTCTTC. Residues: CASSQALAEVNEQFF.

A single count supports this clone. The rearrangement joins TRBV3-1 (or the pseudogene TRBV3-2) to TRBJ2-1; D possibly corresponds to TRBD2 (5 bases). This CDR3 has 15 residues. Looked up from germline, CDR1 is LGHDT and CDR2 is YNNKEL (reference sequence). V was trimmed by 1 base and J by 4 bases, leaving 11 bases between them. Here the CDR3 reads CASSQVIATYNEQFF. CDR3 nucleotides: TGTGCCAGCAGCCAAGTAATAGCGACTTACAATGAGCAGTTCTTC.

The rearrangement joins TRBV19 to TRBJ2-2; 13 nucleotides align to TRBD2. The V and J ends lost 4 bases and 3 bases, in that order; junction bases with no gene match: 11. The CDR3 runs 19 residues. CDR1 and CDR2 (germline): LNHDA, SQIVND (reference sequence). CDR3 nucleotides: TGTGCCAGTAGTAGAAAGACCGGGACTAGCGGGACTTACACCGGGGAGCTGTTTTTT. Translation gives CASSRKTGTSGTYTGELFF.